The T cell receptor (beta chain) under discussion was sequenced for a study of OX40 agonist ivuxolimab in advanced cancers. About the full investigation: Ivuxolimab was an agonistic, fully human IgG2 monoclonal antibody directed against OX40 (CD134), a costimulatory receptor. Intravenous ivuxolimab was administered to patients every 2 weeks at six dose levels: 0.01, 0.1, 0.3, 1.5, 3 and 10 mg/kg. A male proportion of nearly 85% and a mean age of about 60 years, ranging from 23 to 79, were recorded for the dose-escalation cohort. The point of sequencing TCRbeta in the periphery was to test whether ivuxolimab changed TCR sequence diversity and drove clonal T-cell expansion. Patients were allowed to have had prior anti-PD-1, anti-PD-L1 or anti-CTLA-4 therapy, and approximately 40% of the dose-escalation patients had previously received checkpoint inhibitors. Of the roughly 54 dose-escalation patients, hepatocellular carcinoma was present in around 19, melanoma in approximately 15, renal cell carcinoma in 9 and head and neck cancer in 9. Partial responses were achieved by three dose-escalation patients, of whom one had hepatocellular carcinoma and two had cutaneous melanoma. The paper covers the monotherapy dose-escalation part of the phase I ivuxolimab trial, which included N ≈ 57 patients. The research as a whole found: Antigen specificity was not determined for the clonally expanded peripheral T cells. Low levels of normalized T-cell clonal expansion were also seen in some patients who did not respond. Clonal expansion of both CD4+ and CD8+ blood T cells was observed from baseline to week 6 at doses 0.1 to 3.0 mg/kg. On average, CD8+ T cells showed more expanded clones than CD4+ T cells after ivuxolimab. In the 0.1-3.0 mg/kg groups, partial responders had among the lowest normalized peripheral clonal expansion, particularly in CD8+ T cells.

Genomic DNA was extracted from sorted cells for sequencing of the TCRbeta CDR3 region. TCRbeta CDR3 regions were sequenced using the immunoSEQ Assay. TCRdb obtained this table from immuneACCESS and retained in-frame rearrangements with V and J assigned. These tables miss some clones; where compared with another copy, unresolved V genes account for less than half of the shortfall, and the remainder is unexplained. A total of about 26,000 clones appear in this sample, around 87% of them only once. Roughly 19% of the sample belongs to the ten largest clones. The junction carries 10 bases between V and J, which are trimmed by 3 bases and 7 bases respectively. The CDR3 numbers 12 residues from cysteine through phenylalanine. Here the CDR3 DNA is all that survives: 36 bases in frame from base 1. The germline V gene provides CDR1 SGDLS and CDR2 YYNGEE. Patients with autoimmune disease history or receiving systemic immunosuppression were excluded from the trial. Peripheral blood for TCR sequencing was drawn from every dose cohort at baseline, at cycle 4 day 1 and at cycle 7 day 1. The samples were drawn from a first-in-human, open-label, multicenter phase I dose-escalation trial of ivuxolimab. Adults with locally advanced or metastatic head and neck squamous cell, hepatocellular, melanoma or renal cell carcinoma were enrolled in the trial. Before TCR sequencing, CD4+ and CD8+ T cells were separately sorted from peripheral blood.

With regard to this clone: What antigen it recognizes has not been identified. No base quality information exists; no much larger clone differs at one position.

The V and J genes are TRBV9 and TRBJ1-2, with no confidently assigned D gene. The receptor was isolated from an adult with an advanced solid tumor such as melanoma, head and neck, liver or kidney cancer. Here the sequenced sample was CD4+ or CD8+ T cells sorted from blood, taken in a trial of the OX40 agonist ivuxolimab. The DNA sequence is TGTGCCAGCAGCGGGTCTTTGGGTGGCTACACCTTC. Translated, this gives CASSGSLGGYTF.